This TCR beta chain is drawn from a study of blood T cell repertoires in COVID-19. Across the study: Sites across the United States, Italy and Spain contributed samples from acute and convalescent COVID-19. In each case, the material was cDNA or gDNA derived from T cells, B-cell-depleted T cells, or PBMCs.

The trim removed 0 bases at V and 8 bases at J, leaving 9 bases unmatched. The CDR3 is made up of 17 amino acids. Germline values: CDR1 KGHDR, CDR2 SFDVKD. TCRdb keeps only in-frame clones here, not all; method: immunoSEQ multiplex PCR. The sample includes 200,000 to 250,000 clones, around 80% seen only once; the top ten take roughly a tenth. The chain links TRBV24-1 to TRBJ1-6; the match to TRBD1 covers 7 bases. Specimen: peripheral blood. The sequence derives from an elderly woman with acute or convalescent COVID-19. The CDR3 loop reads CATSDLADRAGDSPLHF. The CDR3 DNA follows: TGTGCCACCAGTGATTTGGCCGACAGGGCGGGTGATTCACCCCTCCACTTT.